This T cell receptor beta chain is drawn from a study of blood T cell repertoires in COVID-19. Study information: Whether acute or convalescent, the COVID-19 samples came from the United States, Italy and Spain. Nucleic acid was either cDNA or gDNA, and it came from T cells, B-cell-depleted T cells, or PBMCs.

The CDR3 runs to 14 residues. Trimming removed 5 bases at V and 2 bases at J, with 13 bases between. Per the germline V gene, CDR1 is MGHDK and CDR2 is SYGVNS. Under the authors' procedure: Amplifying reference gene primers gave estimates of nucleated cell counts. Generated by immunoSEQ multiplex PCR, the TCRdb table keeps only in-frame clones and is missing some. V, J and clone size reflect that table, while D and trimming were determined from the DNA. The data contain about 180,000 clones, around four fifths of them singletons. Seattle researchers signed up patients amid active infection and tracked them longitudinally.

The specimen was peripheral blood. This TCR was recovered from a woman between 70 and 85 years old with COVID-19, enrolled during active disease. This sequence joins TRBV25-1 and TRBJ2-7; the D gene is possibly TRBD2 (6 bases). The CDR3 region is CASSKTGGTYEQYF. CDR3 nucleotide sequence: TGTGCCAGCAGTAAAACCGGGGGAACCTACGAGCAGTACTTC.